What follows is one T cell receptor beta chain and its context. The CDR3 covers 14 residues. Trimming took off 2 bases at V and 5 bases at J, with 12 bases between the two ends. The data derive from a study of tumor-infiltrating lymphocytes in primary liver carcinoma. TCR beta cDNA was made from roughly 450 ng total RNA with a constant-region primer. Amplification in three nested multiplex PCR rounds with slightly modified ARM-PCR gave rise to TCR beta libraries. The first two PCR rounds used TRBV1-TRBV30 forward primers with a C-beta reverse primer, about 10 cycles each. TCRdb fed the multiplex PCR reads into MiXCR, producing one record per CDR3 protein. The sample shows about 320,000 distinct CDR3 sequences, 58% of them seen only once. Blood RNA was derived from unsorted whole blood, and germline DNA was extracted too.

The source is a woman aged 25 to 39 with primary liver carcinoma and hepatitis B virus infection. The chain uses TRBV12-3 or TRBV12-4 and TRBJ1-1, with D unclear. What was sequenced was peripheral blood. CDR3: CASSLLGRRTEAFF. DNA for the CDR3: TGTGCCAGCAGTTTATTGGGGAGGAGGACTGAAGCTTTCTTT.